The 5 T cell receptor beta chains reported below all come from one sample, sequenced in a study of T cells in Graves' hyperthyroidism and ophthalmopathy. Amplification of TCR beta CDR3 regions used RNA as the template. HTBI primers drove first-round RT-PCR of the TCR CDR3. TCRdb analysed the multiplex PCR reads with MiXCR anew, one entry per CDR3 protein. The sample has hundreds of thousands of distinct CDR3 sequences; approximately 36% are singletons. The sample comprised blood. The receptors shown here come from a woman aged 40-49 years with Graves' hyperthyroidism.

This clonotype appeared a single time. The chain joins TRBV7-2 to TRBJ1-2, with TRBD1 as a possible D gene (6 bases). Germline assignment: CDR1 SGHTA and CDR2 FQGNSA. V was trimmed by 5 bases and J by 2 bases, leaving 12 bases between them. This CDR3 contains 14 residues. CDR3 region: CASSPRGRNYGYTF. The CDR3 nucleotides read TGTGCCAGCAGCCCCAGGGGCAGGAACTATGGCTACACCTTC.

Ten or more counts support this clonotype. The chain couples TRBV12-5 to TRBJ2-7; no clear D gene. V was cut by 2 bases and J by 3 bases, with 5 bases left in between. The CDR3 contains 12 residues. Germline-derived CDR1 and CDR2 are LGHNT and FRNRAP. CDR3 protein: CASGLLHYEQYF. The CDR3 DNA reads TGTGCTAGTGGTTTGCTCCACTACGAGCAGTACTTC.

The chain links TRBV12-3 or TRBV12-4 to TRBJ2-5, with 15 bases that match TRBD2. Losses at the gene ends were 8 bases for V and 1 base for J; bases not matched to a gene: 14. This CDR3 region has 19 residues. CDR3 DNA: TGTGCCAGCGGGTTTAGGTCGGGACTAGCGGGGGGCCCCCAAGAGACCCAGTACTTC. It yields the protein CASGFRSGLAGGPQETQYF.

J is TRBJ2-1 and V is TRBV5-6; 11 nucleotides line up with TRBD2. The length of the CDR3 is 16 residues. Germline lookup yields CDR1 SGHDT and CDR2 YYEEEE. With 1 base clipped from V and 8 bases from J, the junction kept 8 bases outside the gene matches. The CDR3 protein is CASSLLAGGPGDEQFF. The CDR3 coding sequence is TGTGCCAGCAGCTTGCTAGCGGGAGGCCCAGGGGATGAGCAGTTCTTC.

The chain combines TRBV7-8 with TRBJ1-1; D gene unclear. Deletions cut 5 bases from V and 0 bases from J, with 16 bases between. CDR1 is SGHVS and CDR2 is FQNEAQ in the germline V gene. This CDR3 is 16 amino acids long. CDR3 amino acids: CASSLTHTNLNTEAFF. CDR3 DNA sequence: TGTGCCAGCAGCCTGACACACACAAACCTGAACACTGAAGCTTTCTTT.